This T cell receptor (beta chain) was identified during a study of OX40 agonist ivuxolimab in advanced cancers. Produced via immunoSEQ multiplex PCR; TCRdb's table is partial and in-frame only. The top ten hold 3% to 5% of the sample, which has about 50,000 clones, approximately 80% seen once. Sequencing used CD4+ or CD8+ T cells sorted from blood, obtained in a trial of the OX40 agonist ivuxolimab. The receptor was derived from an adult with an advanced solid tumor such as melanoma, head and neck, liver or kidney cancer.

This CDR3 reads CAWSGGSYEQYF. The CDR3, as DNA: TGTGCCTGGAGTGGGGGCTCCTACGAGCAGTACTTC. This chain links TRBV30 with TRBJ2-7; D is ambiguous. The V gene's germline CDR1 is GTSNPN and CDR2 SVGIG (reference sequence). V was cut by 1 base and J by 0 bases, with 4 bases left in between. CDR3 length: 12 residues. The full variable domain, its missing parts supplied by reference TRBV30 and TRBJ2-7, is SQTIHQWPATLVQPVGSPLSLECTVEGTSNPNLYWYRQAAGRGLQLLFYSVGIGQISSEVPQNLSASRPQDRQFILSSKKLLLSDSGFYLCAWSGGSYEQYFGPGTRLTVT.